This passage covers 15 T cell receptor beta chains from one sample sequenced in a study of long-term antiretroviral therapy in people with HIV. Sequencing relied on immunoSEQ assay v3.0, run at survey level. Sequencing used immunoSEQ multiplex PCR; TCRdb keeps in-frame clones, though not all of them. The table has about 25,000 clones, over 80% seen once. The sample in question was unsorted PBMCs, obtained approximately 4.5 years after starting antiretroviral therapy. These receptors were taken from a man aged 25-40 years with HIV.

The rearrangement links TRBV4-2 to TRBJ1-4; TRBD1 aligns across 10 bases. In germline, CDR1 is LGHNA, CDR2 YNFKEQ. Trimming cost V 0 bases and J 5 bases; bases outside gene matches: 6. This CDR3 has 17 residues. In nucleotides, the CDR3 is TGTGCCAGCAGCCAAGATGCGACAGGGGGCTGGAATGAAAAACTGTTTTTT. It specifies CASSQDATGGWNEKLFF.

The chain joins TRBV5-4 to TRBJ2-5, with 9 bases lining up with TRBD1. CDR3 length equals 16 residues. Germline CDR1 reads SGHNT; CDR2 reads YYREEE (reference sequence). The trim removed 3 bases at V and 5 bases at J, leaving 11 bases unmatched. The CDR3 here is CASSWGTGLFGETQYF. CDR3 in DNA: TGTGCCAGCAGCTGGGGGACAGGGCTCTTCGGGGAGACCCAGTACTTC.

The V call is TRBV30, the J call TRBJ2-5, with TRBD2 matching 10 bases. Germline-derived CDR1 and CDR2 are GTSNPN and SVGIG (reference sequence). This CDR3 has 17 amino acids. V shed 0 bases, J shed 4 bases, and the junction held 11 bases outside the gene matches. Here the CDR3 reads CAWSVRWPSGSTETQYF. In DNA, the CDR3 is TGTGCCTGGAGTGTCCGTTGGCCTAGCGGGAGCACAGAGACCCAGTACTTC.

This clone was counted a few times. The V call is TRBV4-1, the J call TRBJ2-1; D possibly corresponds to TRBD2 (5 bases). CDR1 is MGHRA, CDR2 YSYEKL, per germline. This CDR3 contains 16 residues. V dropped 2 bases and J dropped 7 bases, with 18 bases sitting between them. DNA of the CDR3: TGCGCCAGCAGCCAATCCACGTTAGCGAGTAGGAATGAGCAGTTCTTC. This translates into CASSQSTLASRNEQFF.

The CDR3 DNA follows: TGTGCCAGCAGCCCGGTGGGGGGGCCGAGAACCGGGGAGCTGTTTTTT. Translation: CASSPVGGPRTGELFF. The chain joins TRBV7-9 to TRBJ2-2; the D gene is possibly TRBD2 (7 bases). Germline V CDR1 and CDR2: SEHNR, FQNEAQ (reference sequence). Trimming took off 5 bases at V and 5 bases at J, with 18 bases between the two ends. CDR3 size: 16 residues.

The rearrangement joins TRBV6-1 to TRBJ2-1, with D possibly being TRBD2 (6 bases). The CDR3 sequence is 19 residues long. CDR1 and CDR2 from the germline V gene are MNHNS and SASEGT. V was cut by 0 bases and J by 8 bases, with 26 bases left in between. CDR3 in DNA: TGTGCCAGCAGTGAAGCTACAGTTCTGGCGGCAGGGAGGTTGCATGAGCAGTTCTTC. It codes for CASSEATVLAAGRLHEQFF.

This clone was seen more than once but under ten times. Other DNA sequences within the sample encode an identical CDR3. J is TRBJ2-7 and V is TRBV9; D ambiguous. In germline, CDR1 is SGDLS, CDR2 YYNGEE. V lost 0 bases, J lost 2 bases, and 9 bases lay in between. The CDR3 spans 14 residues. CDR3 sequence reads: CASSVGRSAYEQYF. The DNA of the CDR3 is TGTGCCAGCAGCGTAGGTCGGAGTGCCTACGAGCAGTACTTC. The full variable domain, completed using reference TRBV9 and TRBJ2-7, is DSGVTQTPKHLITATGQRVTLRCSPRSGDLSVYWYQQSLDQGLQFLIQYYNGEERAKGNILERFSAQQFPDLHSELNLSSLELGDSALYFCASSVGRSAYEQYFGPGTRLTVT.

The chain recombines TRBV19 with TRBJ1-2, with TRBD1 matching over 7 bases. The V and J ends lost 1 base and 4 bases, in that order; junction bases with no gene match: 6. Per the germline V gene, CDR1 is LNHDA and CDR2 is SQIVND (reference sequence). The CDR3 length is 15 residues. The CDR3 bases are TGTGCCAGTAGTATAGTACCAGGGGGGATCTATGGCTACACCTTC. This codes for CASSIVPGGIYGYTF.

The rearrangement uses TRBV9 and TRBJ1-2; the D is unclear. The CDR3 is 12 amino acids. V was shortened by 0 bases and J by 8 bases, with 8 bases between the two germline ends. Looked up from germline, CDR1 is SGDLS and CDR2 is YYNGEE. The CDR3 DNA reads TGTGCCAGCAGCGTAGCAGGTTACGGCTACACCTTC. Protein: CASSVAGYGYTF.

The chain links TRBV11-2 to TRBJ2-2; no reliable D call. The V and J ends lost 0 bases and 1 base respectively, with 9 bases between them. The CDR3 runs 16 residues. Germline CDR1 reads SGHAT; CDR2 reads FQNNGV. The CDR3 region has the DNA TGTGCCAGCAGCTTAGACAGTCCCAAGAACACCGGGGAGCTGTTTTTT. Protein: CASSLDSPKNTGELFF.

The chain employs TRBV6-5 and TRBJ1-2; 9 bases map to TRBD1. Germline V gene sequence: CDR1 MNHEY, CDR2 SVGAGI. This CDR3 spans 14 amino acids. V lost 5 bases to trimming and J lost 1 base; unmatched junction nucleotides: 2. CDR3 amino acids: CASSPGQGNYGYTF. CDR3 DNA sequence: TGTGCCAGCAGTCCGGGACAGGGTAACTATGGCTACACCTTC.

The CDR3 coding sequence is TGTGCCAGCAGTCTACCTCGGACAGGGGGCCCGTCTCCCTACGAGCAGTACTTC. Amino acid sequence: CASSLPRTGGPSPYEQYF. V gene TRBV27 combines with J gene TRBJ2-7, with 11 bases aligning to TRBD1. The J segment lost 2 bases and the V segment lost 5 bases, leaving 14 bases of the junction unmatched. The CDR3 extends over 18 amino acids. In germline, CDR1 is MNHEY, CDR2 SMNVEV (reference sequence).

This chain links TRBV7-9 with TRBJ2-1; 7 bases map to TRBD1. V lost 6 bases and J lost 8; bases outside the gene matches: 13. This CDR3 contains 15 residues. Germline-derived CDR1 and CDR2 are SEHNR and FQNEAQ (reference sequence). CDR3 loop: CASRVRDSPFDEQFF. The DNA of the CDR3 is TGTGCCAGCAGGGTGAGGGACAGTCCCTTCGATGAGCAGTTCTTC.

This clone was observed once. V and J are TRBV19 and TRBJ1-2; D perhaps matches TRBD1 (5 bases). The V end lost 6 bases, the J end lost 2 bases, and 16 bases lay between the germline ends. The CDR3 extends over 15 amino acids. Germline CDR1 LNHDA, CDR2 SQIVND (reference sequence). CDR3 DNA sequence: TGTGCCAGTAGCCTACGGGGGGGACCCAACTATGGCTACACCTTC. This codes for CASSLRGGPNYGYTF.

The V call is TRBV7-9, the J call TRBJ2-1; D remains unclear. Germline lookup yields CDR1 SEHNR and CDR2 FQNEAQ (reference sequence). V lost 5 bases, J lost 2 bases, and 10 bases lay in between. The CDR3 is 14 amino acids. In DNA form, the CDR3 reads TGTGCCAGCAGCCTAGGGCTGGCCTACAATGAGCAGTTCTTC. It is translated as CASSLGLAYNEQFF.